This entry is about one T cell receptor beta chain. The data derive from a study of molecular identifiers for immune sequencing clone quantification. Every naive CD8 library was made from between roughly 18,000 and 1,000,000 sorted cells with 10%, 30% or 50% RNA. Germline CDR1 SGHKS, CDR2 YYEKEE (reference sequence). This CDR3 has 16 amino acids. The V end was cut by 4 bases, the J end by 5 bases, with 19 bases between. TCRdb ran MiXCR on the PCR reads and lists one entry per CDR3 protein. The table has nearly 650,000 distinct CDR3 sequences, around 25% seen once. The clonotype was recovered from a human donor in good health. Some libraries in this study had Jurkat cell RNA spiked in. The J gene is TRBJ2-1, the V gene TRBV5-5; no clear D. The specimen sequenced was naive CD8+ T cells from blood, with Jurkat cell RNA spiked in. Subset here: FACS-sorted CD8+CD4-CCR7+CD45RA+ naive T cells. CDR3 sequence (DNA): TGTGCCAGCAGCGCTGCGACGTCCTGGATTAACAATGAGCAGTTCTTC. As protein: CASSAATSWINNEQFF.